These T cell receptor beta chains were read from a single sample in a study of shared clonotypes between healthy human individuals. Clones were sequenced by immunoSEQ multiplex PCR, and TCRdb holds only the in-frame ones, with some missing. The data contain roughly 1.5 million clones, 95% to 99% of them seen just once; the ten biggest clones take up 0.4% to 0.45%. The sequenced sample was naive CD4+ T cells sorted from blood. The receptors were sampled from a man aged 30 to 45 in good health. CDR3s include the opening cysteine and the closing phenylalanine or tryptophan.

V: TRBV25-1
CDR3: CASRPGTNEKLFF

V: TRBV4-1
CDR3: CASGQGIGHNEQFF

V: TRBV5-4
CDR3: CASSFTDRGDPNEQFF

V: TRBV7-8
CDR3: CASSLGGTNTEAFF

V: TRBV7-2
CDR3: CAIARGGLGTEAFF

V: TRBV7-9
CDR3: CASSFQTSIYEQYF

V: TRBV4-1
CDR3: CASSQKISGSIYEQYF

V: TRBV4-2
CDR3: CASSQGGTSWTDTQYF

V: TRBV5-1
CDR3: CASSTASPQETQYF

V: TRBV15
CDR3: CATSRSLEKLFF

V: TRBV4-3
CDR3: CASSRLIGPYEQYF

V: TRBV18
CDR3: CASSPFSQGDEQYF

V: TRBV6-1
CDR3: CASSTNRDRVNEQFF

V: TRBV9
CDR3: CASSAGQGNEKLFF

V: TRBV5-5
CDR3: CASSTETGLGPYGYTF

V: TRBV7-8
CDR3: CASSHTGGRGAETQYF

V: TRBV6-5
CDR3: CASSYGQPNTEAFF

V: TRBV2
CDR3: CASSVRGHEQFF

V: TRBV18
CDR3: CASSPLGEGYETQYF

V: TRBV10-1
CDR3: CASSDYKGRDEQYF

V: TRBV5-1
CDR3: CASSFTTGGYEQYF

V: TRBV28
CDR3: CASSTPNDSGTDTQYF

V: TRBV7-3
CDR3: CASSRKAGDTGELFF

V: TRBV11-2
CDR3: CASSLNLVPGQGARNEQFF